Here is one T cell receptor (beta chain) with its context. The data were taken from a study of blood T cell repertoires in COVID-19. Overall study: The United States, Italy and Spain supplied acute and convalescent COVID-19 samples.

The ends lost 2 bases at V and 2 bases at J; junction bases unmatched: 15. This CDR3 has 19 amino acids. The germline gives CDR1 SGDLS, CDR2 YYNGEE. In the source study's methods: Estimates of nucleated cell counts were drawn from the amplification of reference gene primers. TCRdb keeps only in-frame clones here, not all; method: immunoSEQ multiplex PCR. V, J and clone size were drawn from that table, and D and trimming were deduced from the DNA. The repertoire holds tens of thousands of clones, with 75% to 85% as singletons. The gene calls are TRBV9 and TRBJ2-2, with 7 positions matching TRBD1. Sequencing input: peripheral blood. The clonotype originates from a man aged 55 to 70 with acute or convalescent COVID-19. CDR3 nucleotide sequence: TGTGCCAGCAGCGTTGGGCCGGGACAGCCAACCTTTAACACCGGGGAGCTGTTTTTT. Its translation: CASSVGPGQPTFNTGELFF.